The following is a TCR beta chain sequence with its context. Its antigen remains unidentified. CDR1 is SQVTM, CDR2 ANQGSEA, per germline. J lost 6 bases, V lost 3 bases, and 5 bases had no gene match. The CDR3 has 13 residues. The data were taken from a study of radiation and T cells in renal cell carcinoma. Findings of the study overall: From baseline, blood top tumor clonotypes peaked at 2 weeks post-radiation. Without pretreatment biopsies, baseline tumor clonotype presence was undetermined.

Clones were sequenced by immunoSEQ multiplex PCR, and TCRdb holds only the in-frame ones, with some missing. The sample shows 150,000 or so clones, 88% of them seen only once. Time point specified: baseline pretreatment blood. Regarding treatment: 15 Gy SBRT to primary tumor, nephrectomy 4 weeks later. Serial blood draws occurred at baseline and 2 and 4 weeks post-SBRT. The patient's renal cell carcinoma had clear cell pathology. The TCR originated in a woman aged 45-60 years with renal cell carcinoma. Sequenced material: blood, taken from a patient whose treatment included radiotherapy and nephrectomy. This rearrangement joins TRBV29-1 to TRBJ1-2, with 9 bases identical to TRBD1. The CDR3: CSVEGTGHDGYTF. DNA for the CDR3: TGCAGCGTTGAGGGGACAGGGCACGATGGCTACACCTTC.